The rows below give T cell receptor beta chains drawn from one sample of a study of cytomegalovirus exposure and HLA in healthy donors. Profiled with immunoSEQ multiplex PCR; TCRdb holds only in-frame clones, not every one. The table records 200,000 to 250,000 clones, about 83% of them present only once. Sequencing input: PBMCs. These receptors were obtained from a human donor in good health. The conserved cysteine and the conserved F or W are not part of the CDR3 here. Each record gives: J gene, V gene, CDR3 protein.

J: TRBJ2-5
V: TRBV13
CDR3: ASSSRDRGTRVTQY

J: TRBJ2-2
V: TRBV10-3
CDR3: AMGTSGRDTGELF

J: TRBJ1-6
V: TRBV5-1
CDR3: ASSSGGGGSPLH

J: TRBJ2-2
V: TRBV7-9
CDR3: ASSPPSGELF

J: TRBJ2-5
V: TRBV28
CDR3: ASISAGGRETQY

J: TRBJ2-7
V: TRBV27
CDR3: ASSPGLAASYEQY

J: TRBJ1-6
V: TRBV15
CDR3: ATSRDQGGNSPLH

J: TRBJ2-5
V: TRBV23-1
CDR3: ASSHPKRSGRAVETQY

J: TRBJ2-7
V: TRBV28
CDR3: ASSLASGKAY

J: TRBJ1-1
V: TRBV25-1
CDR3: ASTPDRGDTEAF

J: TRBJ1-4
V: TRBV7-9
CDR3: ASSVTGTVGEKLF

J: TRBJ2-5
V: TRBV7-9
CDR3: ASSAGLQETQY

J: TRBJ2-7
V: TRBV9
CDR3: ASSLIHGTGLYEQY

J: TRBJ1-1
V: TRBV6-5
CDR3: ASSYSGQVNTEAF

J: TRBJ2-1
V: TRBV6-4
CDR3: ASSDSGSGGYNEQF

J: TRBJ1-2
V: TRBV6-5
CDR3: ASREANYGYT

J: TRBJ1-5
V: TRBV5-8
CDR3: ASRNTGGSNQPQH